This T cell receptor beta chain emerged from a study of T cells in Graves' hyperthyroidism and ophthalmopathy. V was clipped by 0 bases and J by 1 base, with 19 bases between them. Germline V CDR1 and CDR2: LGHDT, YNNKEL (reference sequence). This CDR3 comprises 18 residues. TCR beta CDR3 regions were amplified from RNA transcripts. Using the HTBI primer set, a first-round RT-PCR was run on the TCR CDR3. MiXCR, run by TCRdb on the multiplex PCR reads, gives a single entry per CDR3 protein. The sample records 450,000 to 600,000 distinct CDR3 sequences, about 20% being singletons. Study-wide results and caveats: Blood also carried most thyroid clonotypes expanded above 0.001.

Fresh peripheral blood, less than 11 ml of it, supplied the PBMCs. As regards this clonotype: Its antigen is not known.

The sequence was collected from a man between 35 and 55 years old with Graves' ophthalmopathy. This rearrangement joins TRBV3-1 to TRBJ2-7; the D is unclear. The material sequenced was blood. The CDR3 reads CASSQDRWVWNQSYEQYF. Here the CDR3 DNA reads TGTGCCAGCAGCCAAGATAGGTGGGTCTGGAACCAATCCTACGAGCAGTACTTC.